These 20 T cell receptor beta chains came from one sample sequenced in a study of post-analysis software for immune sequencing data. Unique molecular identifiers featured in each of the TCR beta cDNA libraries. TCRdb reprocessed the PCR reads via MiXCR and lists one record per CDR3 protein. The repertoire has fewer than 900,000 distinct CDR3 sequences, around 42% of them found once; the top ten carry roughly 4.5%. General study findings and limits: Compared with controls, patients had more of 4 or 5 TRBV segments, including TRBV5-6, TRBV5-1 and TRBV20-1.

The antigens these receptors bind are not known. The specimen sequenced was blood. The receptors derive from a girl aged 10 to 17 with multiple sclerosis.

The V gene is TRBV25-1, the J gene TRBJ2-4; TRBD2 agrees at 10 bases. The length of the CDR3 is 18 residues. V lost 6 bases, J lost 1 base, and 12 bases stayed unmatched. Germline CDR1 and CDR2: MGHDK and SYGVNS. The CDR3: CASRGTSALGGAKNIQYF. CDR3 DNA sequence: TGTGCCAGCAGGGGGACTAGCGCCCTCGGGGGGGCCAAAAACATTCAGTACTTC. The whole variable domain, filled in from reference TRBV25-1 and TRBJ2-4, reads EADIYQTPRYLVIGTGKKITLECSQTMGHDKMYWYQQDPGMELHLIHYSYGVNSTEKGDLSSESTVSRIRTEHFPLTLESARPSHTSQYLCASRGTSALGGAKNIQYFGAGTRLSVL.

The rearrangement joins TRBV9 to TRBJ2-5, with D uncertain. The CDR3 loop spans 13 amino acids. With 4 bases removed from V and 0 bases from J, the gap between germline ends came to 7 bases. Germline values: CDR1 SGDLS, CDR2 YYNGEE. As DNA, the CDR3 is TGTGCCAGCAGCCCCCCCTACCAAGAGACCCAGTACTTC. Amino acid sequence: CASSPPYQETQYF.

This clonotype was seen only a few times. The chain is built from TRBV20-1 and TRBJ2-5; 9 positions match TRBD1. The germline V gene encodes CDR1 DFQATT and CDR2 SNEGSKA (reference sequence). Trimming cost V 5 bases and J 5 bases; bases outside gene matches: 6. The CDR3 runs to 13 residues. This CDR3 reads CSALDRGSETQYF. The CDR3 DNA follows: TGCAGTGCTCTCGACAGGGGGTCCGAGACCCAGTACTTC.

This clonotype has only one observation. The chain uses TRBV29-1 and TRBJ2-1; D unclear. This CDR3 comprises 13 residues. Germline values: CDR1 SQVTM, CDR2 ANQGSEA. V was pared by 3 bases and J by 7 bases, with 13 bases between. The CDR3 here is CSVEGYEKNEQFF. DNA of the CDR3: TGCAGCGTTGAGGGGTATGAGAAGAATGAGCAGTTCTTC.

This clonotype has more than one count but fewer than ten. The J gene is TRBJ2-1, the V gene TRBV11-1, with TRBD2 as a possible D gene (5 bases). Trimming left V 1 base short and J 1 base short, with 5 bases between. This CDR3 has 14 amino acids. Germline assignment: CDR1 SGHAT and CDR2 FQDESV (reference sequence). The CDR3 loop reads CASSLERSYNEQFF. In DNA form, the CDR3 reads TGTGCCAGCAGCTTAGAGCGGTCCTACAATGAGCAGTTCTTC.

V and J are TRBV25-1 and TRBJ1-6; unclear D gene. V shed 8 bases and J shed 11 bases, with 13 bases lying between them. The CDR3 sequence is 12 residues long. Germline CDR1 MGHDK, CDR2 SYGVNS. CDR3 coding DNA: TGTGCCAGCGGGAAGGACGTTACACCCCTCCACTTT. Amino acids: CASGKDVTPLHF.

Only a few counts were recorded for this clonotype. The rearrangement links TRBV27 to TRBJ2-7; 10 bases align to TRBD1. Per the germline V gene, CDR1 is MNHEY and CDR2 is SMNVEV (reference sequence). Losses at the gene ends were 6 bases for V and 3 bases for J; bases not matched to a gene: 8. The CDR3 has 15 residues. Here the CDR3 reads CASSRYRDRGYEQYF. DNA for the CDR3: TGTGCCAGCAGCCGATACCGGGACAGGGGCTACGAGCAGTACTTC.

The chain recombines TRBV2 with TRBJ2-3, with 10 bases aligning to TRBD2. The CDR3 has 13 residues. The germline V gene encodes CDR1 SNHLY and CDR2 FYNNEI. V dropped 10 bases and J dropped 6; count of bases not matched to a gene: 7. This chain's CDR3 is CATPSGRMDTQYF. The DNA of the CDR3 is TGTGCCACACCTAGCGGGAGAATGGATACGCAGTATTTT.

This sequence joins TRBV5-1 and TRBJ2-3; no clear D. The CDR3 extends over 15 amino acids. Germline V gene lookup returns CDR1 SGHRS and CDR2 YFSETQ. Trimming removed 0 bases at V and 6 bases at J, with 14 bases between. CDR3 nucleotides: TGCGCCAGCAGCTTGGAAGGACGGGTCAGGGATACGCAGTATTTT. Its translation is CASSLEGRVRDTQYF.

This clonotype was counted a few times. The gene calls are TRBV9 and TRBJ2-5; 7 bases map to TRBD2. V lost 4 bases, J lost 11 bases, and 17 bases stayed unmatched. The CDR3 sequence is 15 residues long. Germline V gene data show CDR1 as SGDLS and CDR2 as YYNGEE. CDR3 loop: CASSPDTGFLGGQYF. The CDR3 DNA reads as TGTGCCAGCAGCCCAGACACAGGTTTTTTGGGAGGGCAGTACTTC.

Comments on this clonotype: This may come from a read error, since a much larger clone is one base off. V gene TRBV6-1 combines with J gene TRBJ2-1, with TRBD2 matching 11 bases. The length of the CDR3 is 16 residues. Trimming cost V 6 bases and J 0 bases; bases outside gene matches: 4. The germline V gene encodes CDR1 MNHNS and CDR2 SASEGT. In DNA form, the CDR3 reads TGTGCCAGCAGGCCCACTAGCGGGAGCTCCTACAATGAGCAGTTCTTC. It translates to CASRPTSGSSYNEQFF.

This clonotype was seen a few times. CDR3 sequence (DNA): TGCAGTGCTCTGACTAGCGGGAGTCGTAGGACCCACAATGAGCAGTTCTTC. Translated: CSALTSGSRRTHNEQFF. The chain has TRBV20-1 and TRBJ2-1; 12 nucleotides align to TRBD2. Germline V gene sequence: CDR1 DFQATT, CDR2 SNEGSKA (reference sequence). The CDR3 is 17 residues long. V shed 5 bases, J shed 5 bases, and the junction held 13 bases outside the gene matches.

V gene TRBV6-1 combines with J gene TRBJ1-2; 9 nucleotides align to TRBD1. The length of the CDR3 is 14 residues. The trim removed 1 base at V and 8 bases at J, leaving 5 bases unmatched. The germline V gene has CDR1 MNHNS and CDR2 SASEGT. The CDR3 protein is CASSEVGTGSGYTF. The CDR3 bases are TGTGCCAGCAGTGAAGTGGGGACAGGGAGCGGCTACACCTTC.

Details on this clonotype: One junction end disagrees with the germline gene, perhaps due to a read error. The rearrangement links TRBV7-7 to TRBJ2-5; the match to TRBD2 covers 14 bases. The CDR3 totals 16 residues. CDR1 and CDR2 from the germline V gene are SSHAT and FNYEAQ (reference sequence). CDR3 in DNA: TGTGCTAGCAGCACCGGACTAGCGGGAGGCCAAGAGACCCAGTACTTC. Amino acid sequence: CASSTGLAGGQETQYF.

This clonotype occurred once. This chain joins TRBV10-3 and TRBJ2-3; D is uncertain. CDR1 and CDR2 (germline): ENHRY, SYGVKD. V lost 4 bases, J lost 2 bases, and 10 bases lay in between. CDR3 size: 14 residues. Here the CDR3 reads CAISAAANTDTQYF. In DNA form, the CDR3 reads TGTGCCATCAGTGCGGCAGCTAACACAGATACGCAGTATTTT.

The CDR3 bases are TGTGCCAGCACCCGTTGGGCGGAAGCTTTCTTT. It is translated as CASTRWAEAFF. The chain combines TRBV12-3 or TRBV12-4 with TRBJ1-1; no definite D call. V gave up 7 bases and J gave up 8 bases, with 11 bases separating them. The CDR3 extends over 11 amino acids.

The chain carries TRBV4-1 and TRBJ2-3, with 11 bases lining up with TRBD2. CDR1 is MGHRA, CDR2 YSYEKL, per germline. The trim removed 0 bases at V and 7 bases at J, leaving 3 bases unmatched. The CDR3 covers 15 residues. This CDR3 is CASSQEGTSGYTQYF. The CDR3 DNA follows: TGCGCCAGCAGCCAAGAGGGGACTAGCGGATATACGCAGTATTTT.

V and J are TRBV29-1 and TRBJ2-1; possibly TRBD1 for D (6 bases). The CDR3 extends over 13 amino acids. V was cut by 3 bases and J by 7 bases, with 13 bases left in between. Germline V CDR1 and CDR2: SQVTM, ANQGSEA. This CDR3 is CSVDVRGRNEQFF. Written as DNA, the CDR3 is TGCAGCGTTGATGTCAGGGGCAGGAATGAGCAGTTCTTC.

CDR3 in DNA: TGCAGCGTTGAAGGGCGCCGGAGGAACTACCAAGAGACCCAGTACTTC. This translates into CSVEGRRRNYQETQYF. The rearrangement joins TRBV29-1 to TRBJ2-5, with D possibly TRBD2 on 5 matching bases. V was shortened by 1 base and J by 0 bases, with 15 bases between the two germline ends. The CDR3 is 16 amino acids. Germline CDR1 is SQVTM and CDR2 is ANQGSEA.

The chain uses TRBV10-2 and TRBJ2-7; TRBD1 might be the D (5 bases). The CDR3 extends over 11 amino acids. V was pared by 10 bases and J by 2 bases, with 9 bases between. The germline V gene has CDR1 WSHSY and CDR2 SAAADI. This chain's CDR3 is CATDNTYEQYF. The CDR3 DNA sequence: TGCGCCACGGACAATACCTACGAGCAGTACTTC.